One sample yielded the 26 T cell receptor beta chains listed below, sequenced in a study of identical twins (dated by TCRdb to the mid-2010s). The method was 5' RACE. The instrument was an Illumina HiSeq 2000. TCRdb itself trimmed the public reads at Q25 with fastp, ran MiXCR and retained productive beta chains. Rows with a matching CDR3 protein are joined into one entry that keeps the most common DNA and genes. The table for this sample lists hundreds of thousands of distinct CDR3 sequences; 6.5% to 9.5% of them were counted only once. The ten largest clones represent approximately 2.1% of the sample. These data are also associated with another study on yellow fever vaccine responses in identical twins.

The sequenced sample consisted of memory (CD45RO+) T cells sorted from blood. The cell subset or site label for this specimen denotes: CD45RO+ enriched T cells. These receptor sequences come from a woman between 18 and 30 years old in good health.

This chain links TRBV19 with TRBJ2-2; 9 nucleotides align to TRBD2. Germline lookup yields CDR1 LNHDA and CDR2 SQIVND (reference sequence). The junction had 11 bases not matched to a gene; V was cut back by 8 bases and J by 7 bases. The CDR3 consists of 15 residues. In DNA, the CDR3 is TGTGCCAGTTCCTCCGGGACTAGCATTGGCGGGGAGCTGTTTTTT. Translated: CASSSGTSIGGELFF. Full variable domain (remainder filled in from reference TRBV19 and TRBJ2-2): DGGITQSPKYLFRKEGQNVTLSCEQNLNHDAMYWYRQDPGQGLRLIYYSQIVNDFQKGDIAEGYSVSREKKESFPLTVTSAQKNPTAFYLCASSSGTSIGGELFFGEGSRLTVL.

A few counts support this clonotype. V gene TRBV14 combines with J gene TRBJ1-1, with 7 bases identical to TRBD1. The CDR3 is made up of 15 amino acids. CDR1 is SGHDN and CDR2 is FVKESK in the germline V gene. The ends lost 4 bases at V and 10 bases at J; junction bases unmatched: 15. CDR3 sequence: CASSRYSAQGGRAFF. The CDR3 DNA sequence: TGTGCCAGCAGCCGATACTCGGCCCAGGGGGGGCGAGCTTTCTTT.

There are many counts of this clonotype. DNA for the CDR3: TGTGCCAGCAGTACGGGACAGGGGGTGGTGAACACTGAAGCTTTCTTT. This gives the protein CASSTGQGVVNTEAFF. The chain uses TRBV12-3 or TRBV12-4 and TRBJ1-1, with TRBD1 identical over 11 bases. Losses at the gene ends were 5 bases for V and 0 bases for J; bases not matched to a gene: 5. The CDR3 extends over 16 amino acids.

This clonotype came up a few times. V and J are TRBV28 and TRBJ2-2; perhaps TRBD2 as D (6 bases). V lost 7 bases and J lost 5, with 20 bases in between. In germline, CDR1 is MDHEN, CDR2 SYDVKM. There are 16 residues in the CDR3. The CDR3 loop reads CASNYGTPDGTGELFF. Here the CDR3 DNA reads TGTGCCAGCAATTACGGGACTCCCGATGGGACCGGGGAGCTGTTTTTT.

This chain connects TRBV20-1 to TRBJ1-5, with D hard to call. The CDR3 consists of 13 residues. V lost 2 bases and J lost 0, with 5 bases in between. Germline V gene data show CDR1 as DFQATT and CDR2 as SNEGSKA (reference sequence). CDR3 amino acids: CSARRDSNQPQHF. The CDR3 nucleotides are TGCAGTGCTAGACGGGATAGCAATCAGCCCCAGCATTTT.

This clonotype occurred many times. The chain uses TRBV2 and TRBJ1-1, with 11 bases matching TRBD1. The CDR3 is 14 residues long. J was trimmed by 4 bases and V by 7 bases; bases with no gene match: 5. Per the germline V gene, CDR1 is SNHLY and CDR2 is FYNNEI. This CDR3 reads CASITGTGGTEAFF. The CDR3 nucleotides read TGTGCCAGCATTACCGGGACAGGGGGCACTGAAGCTTTCTTT. Supplemented by reference TRBV2 and TRBJ1-1, the full variable domain reads EPEVTQTPSHQVTQMGQEVILRCVPISNHLYFYWYRQILGQKVEFLVSFYNNEISEKSEIFDDQFSVERPDGSNFTLKIRSTKLEDSAMYFCASITGTGGTEAFFGQGTRLTVV.

The table lists this clonotype with a few counts. The J gene is TRBJ2-5, the V gene TRBV25-1; D could derive from TRBD1 or TRBD2 (5 bases each). Germline CDR1 is MGHDK and CDR2 is SYGVNS. This CDR3 is 15 amino acids long. Trimming removed 4 bases at V and 3 bases at J, with 15 bases between. The CDR3 is CASSGPPWGKETQYF. Written as DNA, the CDR3 is TGTGCCAGCAGTGGGCCCCCATGGGGGAAAGAGACCCAGTACTTC.

The chain is built from TRBV12-3 or TRBV12-4 and TRBJ2-1, with TRBD2 matching 7 bases. This CDR3 has 18 amino acids. With V trimmed by 3 bases and J by 4 bases, 15 bases remained unmatched. The CDR3 bases are TGTGCCAGCAGTTTGTCGGCTAGCGGTGTCGTGGGGTACAATGAGCAGTTCTTC. Its protein is CASSLSASGVVGYNEQFF.

J is TRBJ2-2 and V is TRBV20-1; 7 bases align to TRBD1. Trimming at V came to 1 base and at J to 2 bases, leaving 7 bases not matched to a gene. There are 16 residues in the CDR3. Germline assignment: CDR1 DFQATT and CDR2 SNEGSKA (reference sequence). The CDR3 nucleotides are TGCAGTGCTAGAGTAGGGGGCGGCCGCAACACCGGGGAGCTGTTTTTT. Encoded protein: CSARVGGGRNTGELFF.

This rearrangement joins TRBV18 to TRBJ2-7, with D perhaps given as TRBD1 or TRBD2 (5 bases each). V was clipped by 4 bases and J by 5 bases, with 18 bases between them. The CDR3 spans 15 residues. Germline V CDR1 and CDR2: KGHSH, LQKENI. Written as DNA, the CDR3 is TGTGCCAGCTCACTCGGGACCGCAAAGGCAAACGAGCAGTACTTC. This translates into CASSLGTAKANEQYF.

This clonotype was seen ten or more times. V gene TRBV5-1 combines with J gene TRBJ2-2, with a possible D match to TRBD2 (5 bases). Germline V lookup: CDR1 SGHRS, CDR2 YFSETQ. This CDR3 is 15 amino acids long. V gave up 4 bases and J gave up 0 bases, with 10 bases separating them. This CDR3 reads CASSPGNANTGELFF. The CDR3 bases are TGCGCCAGCAGCCCGGGAAATGCGAACACCGGGGAGCTGTTTTTT. Looking up the rest from reference TRBV5-1 and TRBJ2-2 gives the full variable domain: KAGVTQTPRYLIKTRGQQVTLSCSPISGHRSVSWYQQTPGQGLQFLFEYFSETQRNKGNFPGRFSGRQFSNSRSEMNVSTLELGDSALYLCASSPGNANTGELFFGEGSRLTVL.

The sample holds many counts of this clonotype. This chain links TRBV6-5 with TRBJ2-1; D uncertain. V lost 2 bases, J lost 6 bases, and 2 bases lay in between. This CDR3 contains 11 residues. The V gene's germline CDR1 is MNHEY and CDR2 SVGAGI. The CDR3 nucleotides are TGTGCCAGCAGTTACCTCAATGAGCAGTTCTTC. Translating it yields CASSYLNEQFF.

This clonotype has at least ten counts. V and J are TRBV11-2 and TRBJ2-2, with TRBD1 identical over 7 bases. The V and J ends lost 4 bases and 0 bases, in that order; junction bases with no gene match: 11. Looked up from germline, CDR1 is SGHAT and CDR2 is FQNNGV. The CDR3 runs 18 residues. In nucleotides, the CDR3 is TGTGCCAGCAGCTCCGCACGGCCGACAGGGTCGAACACCGGGGAGCTGTTTTTT. It encodes CASSSARPTGSNTGELFF.

This clonotype was counted ten times or more. This CDR3 is CASSPGRWGTEAFF. In DNA, the CDR3 is TGTGCCAGCAGCCCGGGACGATGGGGCACTGAAGCTTTCTTT. The gene calls are TRBV12-3 or TRBV12-4 and TRBJ1-1, with a tentative D call TRBD1 (5 bases). V lost 6 bases and J lost 4, with 15 bases in between. The CDR3 is 14 amino acids.

This clonotype was detected many times. The rearrangement uses TRBV20-1 and TRBJ2-7; 10 nucleotides line up with TRBD2. CDR3 length: 14 amino acids. Losses at the gene ends were 2 bases for V and 4 bases for J; bases not matched to a gene: 5. The germline CDR1 and CDR2 sequences are DFQATT and SNEGSKA (reference sequence). The CDR3 loop reads CSARSGRADYEQYF. The CDR3 DNA sequence: TGCAGTGCTAGAAGCGGGAGGGCCGATTACGAGCAGTACTTC.

This clonotype came up a few times. The V gene is TRBV5-1, the J gene TRBJ2-2; maybe TRBD1 (5 bases). The V end was cut by 2 bases, the J end by 4 bases, with 15 bases between. The germline V gene has CDR1 SGHRS and CDR2 YFSETQ. This CDR3 has 16 amino acids. The CDR3 sequence: CASSLQTGYGTGELFF. DNA of the CDR3: TGCGCCAGCAGCTTACAAACAGGTTATGGCACCGGGGAGCTGTTTTTT.

This rearrangement joins TRBV20-1 to TRBJ1-2; maybe TRBD1 (5 bases). CDR1 is DFQATT and CDR2 is SNEGSKA in the germline V gene (reference sequence). This CDR3 contains 12 residues. Trimming removed 0 bases at V and 8 bases at J, with 10 bases between. CDR3 bases: TGCAGTGCTAGAGACGGGACCTGGGGCTACACCTTC. Translation gives CSARDGTWGYTF.

The CDR3 coding sequence is TGTGCCAGCATCGCGGACCCGAACACTGAAGCTTTCTTT. It yields the protein CASIADPNTEAFF. The rearrangement joins TRBV2 to TRBJ1-1; D uncertain. Between the trimmed V and J ends, which lost 7 bases and 1 base, there was a span of 10 bases. Germline V lookup: CDR1 SNHLY, CDR2 FYNNEI. The CDR3 is made up of 13 amino acids.

In its sample, this clonotype was seen many times. The chain recombines TRBV4-1 with TRBJ2-3; TRBD2 might be the D (5 bases). The V gene's germline CDR1 is MGHRA and CDR2 YSYEKL. This CDR3 contains 16 residues. The V gene lost 0 bases and the J gene lost 6 bases, with 16 bases spanning the gap. The CDR3 region is CASSQENSGNGDTQYF. CDR3 nucleotides: TGCGCCAGCAGCCAAGAAAATTCCGGGAATGGGGATACGCAGTATTTT.

This clonotype was detected ten times or more. This sequence joins TRBV6-1 and TRBJ1-1, with 7 bases aligning to TRBD1. Germline V gene lookup returns CDR1 MNHNS and CDR2 SASEGT. Trimming at V came to 2 bases and at J to 5 bases, leaving 5 bases not matched to a gene. The CDR3 has 14 residues. The CDR3 sequence is CASSEQGGGTEAFF. DNA of the CDR3: TGTGCCAGCAGTGAACAGGGGGGTGGTACTGAAGCTTTCTTT.

This clonotype was found a few times. Relative to the germline gene, one junction end is altered; a read error may explain this. The CDR3 nucleotides read TGCTGTGCTAGAGAGGTGGGACTAGCGGAAAGGAGGAATGAGCAGTTCTTC. It codes for CCAREVGLAERRNEQFF. The chain joins TRBV20-1 to TRBJ2-1, with TRBD2 matching over 11 bases. The CDR3 is made up of 17 amino acids. Germline CDR1 is DFQATT and CDR2 is SNEGSKA (reference sequence).

The chain carries TRBV4-2 and TRBJ2-1; 11 nucleotides match TRBD2. Per germline, CDR1 LGHNA and CDR2 YNFKEQ. V shed 3 bases and J 4 bases; nucleotides not matched to a gene: 2. The length of the CDR3 is 15 residues. The CDR3 loop reads CASSQTSGTYNEQFF. The CDR3 region has the DNA TGTGCCAGCAGCCAGACTAGCGGGACATACAATGAGCAGTTCTTC.

The J gene is TRBJ2-5, the V gene TRBV28, with D perhaps TRBD2 (6 bases). CDR3 size: 12 residues. The V and J ends lost 4 bases and 3 bases respectively, with 6 bases between them. Germline assignment: CDR1 MDHEN and CDR2 SYDVKM. The DNA of the CDR3 is TGTGCCAGCAGTTGGACTAAAGAGACCCAGTACTTC. Protein sequence: CASSWTKETQYF.

This clonotype was found many times. The chain is built from TRBV12-3 or TRBV12-4 and TRBJ2-3, with unresolved D. The V end lost 5 bases, the J end lost 4 bases, and 7 bases lay between the germline ends. The CDR3 loop spans 12 amino acids. Here the CDR3 DNA reads TGTGCCAGCAGTCCCATAGCAGATACGCAGTATTTT. Residues: CASSPIADTQYF.

The chain combines TRBV12-3 or TRBV12-4 with TRBJ1-5; D not certain. This CDR3 comprises 15 residues. V lost 2 bases and J 2 bases, leaving 10 bases between the germline ends. CDR3 nucleotide sequence: TGTGCCAGCAGTTTAATGGGGATTCGCAATCAGCCCCAGCATTTT. It encodes CASSLMGIRNQPQHF.

Only a few counts were recorded for this clonotype. The J gene is TRBJ2-5, the V gene TRBV20-1, with 7 positions matching TRBD2. With 1 base clipped from V and 5 bases from J, the junction kept 7 bases outside the gene matches. The CDR3 loop spans 14 amino acids. CDR1 and CDR2 from the germline V gene are DFQATT and SNEGSKA (reference sequence). The DNA for the CDR3 is TGCAGTGCTAGAGTCTCGGGAGGAGGGGAGACCCAGTACTTC. This codes for CSARVSGGGETQYF.